This entry describes one T cell receptor beta chain. Libraries were prepared by immunoSEQ multiplex PCR; TCRdb keeps only in-frame clonotypes and omits some of them. The sample carries 180,000 or so clones, 75% to 90% recorded once. V gave up 2 bases and J gave up 2 bases; unmatched junction bases: 14. The germline gives CDR1 LGHNA, CDR2 YNFKEQ. The CDR3 runs 18 residues. The data originate from a study of blood T cell repertoires in COVID-19. About the research overall: The cDNA or gDNA used as material had been derived from T cells, B-cell-depleted T cells, or PBMCs.

The chain recombines TRBV4-2 with TRBJ1-2; 7 positions agree with TRBD1. The sample comprised peripheral blood. This TCR derives from a woman aged 60 to 75 with acute or convalescent COVID-19. DNA for the CDR3: TGTGCCAGCAGCCAATTGCTCATTGACAGGGCAGAAAACTATGGCTACACCTTC. Translating it yields CASSQLLIDRAENYGYTF.